This is a list of T cell receptor beta chains from one sample in a study of identical twins. One entry per CDR3 protein results from TCRdb running MiXCR on the 5' RACE reads. The sample contains 1.5 million or so distinct CDR3 sequences, under 35% of which appear only once. Sample: cord blood. These receptors were collected from a newborn girl in good health. Both conserved end residues are part of each CDR3.

TRBV20-1 | CSARKGSSWGYTF
TRBV12-3/TRBV12-4 | CASTFVGNREMAKNIQYF
TRBV29-1 | CSVDLLAGGPNEQFF
TRBV24-1 | CATSDLGDRGREWVYGYTF
TRBV12-3/TRBV12-4 | CASSLALAGGDEQFF
TRBV28 | CAFSGFGNEQFF
TRBV3-1 | CASSHFLTSGLSSTDTQYF
TRBV12-3/TRBV12-4 | CASRWGTRSTDTQYF
TRBV20-1 | CSARDGGGYSYEQYF
TRBV2 | CASSPPTSGEQYF
TRBV29-1 | CSVSGDREQETQYF
TRBV13 | CASSSREGESYNEQFF
TRBV12-3/TRBV12-4 | CASSIARQGYQPQHF
TRBV27 | CASSPSRSVTDTQYF
TRBV5-4 | CASSNDISSTDTQYF
TRBV25-1 | CASSDGDRTNYGYTF
TRBV9 | CASSVVESPNTGELFF
TRBV20-1 | CSARTGGNYGYTF
TRBV5-5 | CASSNRGRGEYNEQFF
TRBV24-1 | CATSEPAGGTDTQYF
TRBV19 | CASSEELWGDTQYF
TRBV5-1 | CASSLAGREGYNEQFF
TRBV3-1 | CASRSPGQHNSPLHF
TRBV12-3/TRBV12-4 | CASSWTGETQYF
TRBV5-6 | CASSLRQAYGQYF
TRBV6-1 | CASSDGTSGRAGNIQYF
TRBV20-1 | CSAQLSGRNYNEQFF
TRBV7-6 | CASSFNRGGELFF
TRBV14 | CAISINYGYTF
TRBV27 | CASSPWGGLAGQIYNEQFF
TRBV13 | CASSPAGPTQYF
TRBV5-1 | CASSLDPSPIGYTF